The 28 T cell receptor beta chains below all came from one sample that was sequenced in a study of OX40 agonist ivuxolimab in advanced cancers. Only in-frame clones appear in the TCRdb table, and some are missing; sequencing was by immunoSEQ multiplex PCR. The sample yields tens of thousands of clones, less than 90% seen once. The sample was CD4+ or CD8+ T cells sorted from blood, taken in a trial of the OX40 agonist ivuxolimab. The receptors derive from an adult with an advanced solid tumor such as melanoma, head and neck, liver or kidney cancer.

The CDR3 here is CASMGQGGRGYTF. The CDR3 DNA follows: TGTGCCAGTATGGGACAGGGAGGTCGTGGCTACACCTTC. The chain carries TRBV19 and TRBJ1-2; 9 bases agree with TRBD1. Germline assignment: CDR1 LNHDA and CDR2 SQIVND (reference sequence). The trim removed 7 bases at V and 7 bases at J, leaving 7 bases unmatched. The CDR3 covers 13 residues. The variable domain in full, with the rest retrieved from reference TRBV19 and TRBJ1-2, is DGGITQSPKYLFRKEGQNVTLSCEQNLNHDAMYWYRQDPGQGLRLIYYSQIVNDFQKGDIAEGYSVSREKKESFPLTVTSAQKNPTAFYLCASMGQGGRGYTFGSGTRLTVV.

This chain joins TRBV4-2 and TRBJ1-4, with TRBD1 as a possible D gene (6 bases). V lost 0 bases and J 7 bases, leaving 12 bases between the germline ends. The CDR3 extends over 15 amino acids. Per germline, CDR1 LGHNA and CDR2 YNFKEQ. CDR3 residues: CASSQDGTRSEKLFF. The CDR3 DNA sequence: TGTGCCAGCAGCCAAGATGGGACAAGGTCTGAAAAACTGTTTTTT.

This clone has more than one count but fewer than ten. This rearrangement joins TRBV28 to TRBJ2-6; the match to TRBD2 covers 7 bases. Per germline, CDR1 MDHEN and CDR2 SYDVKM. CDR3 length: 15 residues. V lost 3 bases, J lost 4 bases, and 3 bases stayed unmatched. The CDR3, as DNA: TGTGCCAGCAGTTTGCGGGGGTTCGGGGCCAACGTCCTGACTTTC. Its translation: CASSLRGFGANVLTF.

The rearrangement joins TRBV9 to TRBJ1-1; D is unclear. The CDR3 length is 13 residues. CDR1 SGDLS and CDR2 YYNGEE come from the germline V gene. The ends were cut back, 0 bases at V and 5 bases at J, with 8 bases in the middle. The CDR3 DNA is TGTGCCAGCAGCGTAGACGGGTATACTGAAGCTTTCTTT. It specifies CASSVDGYTEAFF.

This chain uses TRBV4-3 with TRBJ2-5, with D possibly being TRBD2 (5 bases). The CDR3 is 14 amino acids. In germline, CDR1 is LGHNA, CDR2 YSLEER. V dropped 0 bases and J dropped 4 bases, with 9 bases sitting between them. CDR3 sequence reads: CASSQDTRGETQYF. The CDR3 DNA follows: TGCGCCAGCAGCCAAGATACACGGGGAGAGACCCAGTACTTC.

CDR3 DNA: TGTGCCAGCAGTGCGTGGGGACAGGGGGCGGACGAGCAGTACGTC. It translates to CASSAWGQGADEQYV. V gene TRBV6-5 combines with J gene TRBJ2-7; 12 bases match TRBD1. The CDR3 is 15 amino acids. V lost 5 bases, J lost 5 bases, and 7 bases stayed unmatched. Germline V gene sequence: CDR1 MNHEY, CDR2 SVGAGI.

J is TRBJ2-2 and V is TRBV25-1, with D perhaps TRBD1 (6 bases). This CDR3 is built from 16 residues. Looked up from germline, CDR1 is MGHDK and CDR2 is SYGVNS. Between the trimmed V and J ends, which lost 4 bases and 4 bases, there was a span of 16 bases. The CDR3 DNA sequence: TGTGCCAGCAGTGGGTCCGGGACACCAATCACCGGGGAGCTGTTTTTT. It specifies CASSGSGTPITGELFF.

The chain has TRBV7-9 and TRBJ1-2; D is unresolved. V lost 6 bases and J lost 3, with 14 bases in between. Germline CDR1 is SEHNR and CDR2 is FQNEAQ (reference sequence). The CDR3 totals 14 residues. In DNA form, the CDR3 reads TGTGCCAGCAGTTCCAGCAGCTCCTACTATGGCTACACCTTC. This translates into CASSSSSSYYGYTF.

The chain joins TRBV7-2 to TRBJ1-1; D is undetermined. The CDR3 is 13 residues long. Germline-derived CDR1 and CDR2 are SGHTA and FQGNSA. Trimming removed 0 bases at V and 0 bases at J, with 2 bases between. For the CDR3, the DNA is TGTGCCAGCAGCTTAGCCATGAACACTGAAGCTTTCTTT. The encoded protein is CASSLAMNTEAFF. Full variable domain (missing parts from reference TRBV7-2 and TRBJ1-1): GAGVSQSPSNKVTEKGKDVELRCDPISGHTALYWYRQSLGQGLEFLIYFQGNSAPDKSGLPSDRFSAERTGGSVSTLTIQRTQQEDSAVYLCASSLAMNTEAFFGQGTRLTVV.

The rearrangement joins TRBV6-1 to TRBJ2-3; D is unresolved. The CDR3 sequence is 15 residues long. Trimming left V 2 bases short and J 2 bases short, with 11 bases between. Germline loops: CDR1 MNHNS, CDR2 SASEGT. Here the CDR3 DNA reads TGTGCCAGCAGTGAATCCCCAAGGGCCACAGATACGCAGTATTTT. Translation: CASSESPRATDTQYF.

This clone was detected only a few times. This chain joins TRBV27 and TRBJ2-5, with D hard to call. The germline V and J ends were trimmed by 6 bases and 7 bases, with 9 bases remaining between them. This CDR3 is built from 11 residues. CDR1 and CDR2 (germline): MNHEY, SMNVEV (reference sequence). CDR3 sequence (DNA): TGTGCCAGCAGGAGCCTGGGGACCCAGTACTTC. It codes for CASRSLGTQYF.

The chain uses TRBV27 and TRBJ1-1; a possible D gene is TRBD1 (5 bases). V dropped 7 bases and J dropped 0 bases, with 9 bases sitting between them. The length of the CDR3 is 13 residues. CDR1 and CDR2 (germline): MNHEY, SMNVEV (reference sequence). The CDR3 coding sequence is TGTGCCAGCACCCAAGGGGTGAACACTGAAGCTTTCTTT. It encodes CASTQGVNTEAFF.

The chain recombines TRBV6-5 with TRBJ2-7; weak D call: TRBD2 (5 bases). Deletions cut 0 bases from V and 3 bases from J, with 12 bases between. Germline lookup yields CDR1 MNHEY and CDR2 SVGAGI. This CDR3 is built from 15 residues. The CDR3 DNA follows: TGTGCCAGCAGTTACTCTACCGGGAATCTCTACGAGCAGTACTTC. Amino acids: CASSYSTGNLYEQYF.

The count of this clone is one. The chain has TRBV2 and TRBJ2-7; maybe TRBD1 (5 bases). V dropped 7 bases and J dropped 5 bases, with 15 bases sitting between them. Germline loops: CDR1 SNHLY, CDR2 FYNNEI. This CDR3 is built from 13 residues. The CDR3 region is CASTSYQGNEQYF. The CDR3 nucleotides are TGTGCCAGCACATCCTATCAGGGAAACGAGCAGTACTTC.

This CDR3 is CASSVRQGETQYF. The CDR3 nucleotides are TGCGCCAGCAGTGTACGGCAGGGCGAGACCCAGTACTTC. This chain links TRBV10-2 with TRBJ2-5; D is perhaps TRBD1 (5 bases). The CDR3 contains 13 residues. Trimming shortened V by 4 bases and J by 5 bases, and 11 bases separated the two germline ends. The germline V gene has CDR1 WSHSY and CDR2 SAAADI.

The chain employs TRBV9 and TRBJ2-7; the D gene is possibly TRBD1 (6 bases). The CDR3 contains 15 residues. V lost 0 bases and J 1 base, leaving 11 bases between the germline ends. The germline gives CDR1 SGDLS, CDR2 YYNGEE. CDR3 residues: CASSVEGTYSYEQYF. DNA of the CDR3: TGTGCCAGCAGCGTAGAGGGGACATATTCCTACGAGCAGTACTTC.

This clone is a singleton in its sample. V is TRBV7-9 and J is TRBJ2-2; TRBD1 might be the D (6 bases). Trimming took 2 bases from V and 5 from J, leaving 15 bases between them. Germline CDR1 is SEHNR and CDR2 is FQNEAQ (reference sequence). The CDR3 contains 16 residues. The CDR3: CASSLIGGRGTGELFF. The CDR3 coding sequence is TGTGCCAGCAGCTTAATAGGAGGCAGGGGAACCGGGGAGCTGTTTTTT.

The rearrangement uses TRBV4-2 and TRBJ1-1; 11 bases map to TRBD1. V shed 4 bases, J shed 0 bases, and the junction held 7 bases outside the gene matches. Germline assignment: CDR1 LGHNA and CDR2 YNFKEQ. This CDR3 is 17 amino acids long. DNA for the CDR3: TGTGCCAGCAGCCCGATCGGACAGGGGGCCTTGAACACTGAAGCTTTCTTT. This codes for CASSPIGQGALNTEAFF.

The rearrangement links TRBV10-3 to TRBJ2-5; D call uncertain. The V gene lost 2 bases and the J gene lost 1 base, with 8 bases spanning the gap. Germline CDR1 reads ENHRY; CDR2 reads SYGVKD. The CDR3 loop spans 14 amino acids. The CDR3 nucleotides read TGTGCCATCAGTGAGGGACGGATCCAAGAGACCCAGTACTTC. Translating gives CAISEGRIQETQYF.

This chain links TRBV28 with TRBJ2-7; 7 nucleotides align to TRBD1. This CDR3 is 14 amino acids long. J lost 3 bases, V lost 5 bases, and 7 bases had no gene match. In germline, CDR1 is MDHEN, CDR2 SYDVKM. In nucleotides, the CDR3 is TGTGCCAGCAGTCTCGGACAGGCCTTCTACGAGCAGTACTTC. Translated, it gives CASSLGQAFYEQYF.

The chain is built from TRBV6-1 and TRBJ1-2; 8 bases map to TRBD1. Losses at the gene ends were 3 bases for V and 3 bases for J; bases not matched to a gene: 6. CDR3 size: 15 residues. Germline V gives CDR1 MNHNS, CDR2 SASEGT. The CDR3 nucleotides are TGTGCCAGCAGTGAGTGGGGACAGGAGGACTATGGCTACACCTTC. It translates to CASSEWGQEDYGYTF.

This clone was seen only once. The DNA for the CDR3 is TGTGCCAGCAGTCCGCGAAAGATCAATGAGCAGTTCTTC. It yields the protein CASSPRKINEQFF. V and J are TRBV6-6 and TRBJ2-1; D gene uncertain. Between the trimmed V and J ends, which lost 5 bases and 6 bases, there was a span of 11 bases. Per the germline V gene, CDR1 is MNHNY and CDR2 is SVGAGI (reference sequence). The CDR3 is made up of 13 amino acids.

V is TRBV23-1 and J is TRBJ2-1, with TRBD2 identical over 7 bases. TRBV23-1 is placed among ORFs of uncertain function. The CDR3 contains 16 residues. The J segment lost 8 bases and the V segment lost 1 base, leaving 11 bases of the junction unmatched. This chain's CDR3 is CASSQYVTSRCHEQFF. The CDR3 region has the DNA TGCGCCAGCAGTCAATACGTGACTAGCAGATGCCATGAGCAGTTCTTC.

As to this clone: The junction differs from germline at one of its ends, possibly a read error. CDR3 residues: CAISKSGDTQYF. The CDR3 nucleotides read TGTGCCATCAGTAAGTCGGGAGATACGCAGTATTTT. The chain has TRBV10-3 and TRBJ2-3, with D unresolved. There are 12 residues in the CDR3. Germline lookup yields CDR1 ENHRY and CDR2 SYGVKD.

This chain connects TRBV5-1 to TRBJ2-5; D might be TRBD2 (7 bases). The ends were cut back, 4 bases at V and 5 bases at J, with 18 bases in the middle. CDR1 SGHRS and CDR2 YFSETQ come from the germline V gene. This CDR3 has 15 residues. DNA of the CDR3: TGCGCCAGCAGCCCGACCCGGGGGGCGGGTGAGACCCAGTACTTC. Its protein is CASSPTRGAGETQYF.

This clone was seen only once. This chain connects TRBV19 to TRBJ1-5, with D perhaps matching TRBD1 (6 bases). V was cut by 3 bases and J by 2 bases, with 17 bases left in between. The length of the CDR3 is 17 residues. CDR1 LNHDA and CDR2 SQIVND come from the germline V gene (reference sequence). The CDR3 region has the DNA TGTGCCAGTAGTATCCGCTCAGGGGATATGGGCAATCAGCCCCAGCATTTT. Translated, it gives CASSIRSGDMGNQPQHF. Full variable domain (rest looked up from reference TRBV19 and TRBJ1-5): DGGITQSPKYLFRKEGQNVTLSCEQNLNHDAMYWYRQDPGQGLRLIYYSQIVNDFQKGDIAEGYSVSREKKESFPLTVTSAQKNPTAFYLCASSIRSGDMGNQPQHFGDGTRLSIL.

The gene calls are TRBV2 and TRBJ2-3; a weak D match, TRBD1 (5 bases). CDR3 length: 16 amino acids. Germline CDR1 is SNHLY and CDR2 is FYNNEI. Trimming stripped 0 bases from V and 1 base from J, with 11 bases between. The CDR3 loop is CASSEAKGSRTDTQYF. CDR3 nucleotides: TGTGCCAGCAGTGAAGCGAAGGGGTCACGCACAGATACGCAGTATTTT.

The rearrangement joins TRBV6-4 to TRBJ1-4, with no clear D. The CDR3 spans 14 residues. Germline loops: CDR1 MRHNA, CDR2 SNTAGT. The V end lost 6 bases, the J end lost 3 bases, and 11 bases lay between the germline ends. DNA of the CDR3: TGTGCCAGCAGGCAGGAAGAGTCTAATGAAAAACTGTTTTTT. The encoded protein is CASRQEESNEKLFF.